This TCR beta chain was identified in a study of patients and donors after allogeneic stem cell transplantation. This clonotype was seen once. TCRdb reprocessed the RT-PCR reads with MiXCR, giving one entry per CDR3 protein. This table has under 200,000 distinct CDR3 sequences, approximately 31% appearing once. Trimming left V 1 base short and J 5 bases short, with 9 bases between. Germline lookup yields CDR1 DFQATT and CDR2 SNEGSKA (reference sequence). The length of the CDR3 is 13 residues. This clonotype originated in a human donor who was either an allogeneic HSCT recipient or a stem cell or donor lymphocyte infusion donor (not recorded which). It is not recorded whose cells these are; they may come from a transplant donor. This chain links TRBV20-1 with TRBJ2-1, with TRBD2 as a possible D gene (6 bases). The sequencing input was blood, either unsorted or a sorted T cell fraction (not recorded which). The CDR3: CSARVTSHNEQFF. DNA of the CDR3: TGCAGTGCTAGAGTCACTAGCCACAATGAGCAGTTCTTC.